Below are 14 T cell receptor beta chains sequenced from a single sample in a study of OX40 agonist ivuxolimab in advanced cancers. Sequencing was performed with immunoSEQ multiplex PCR; in TCRdb, only in-frame clones are kept and a portion is missing. The repertoire includes fewer than 85,000 clones, about 93% of them detected once, and 0.43% sits in the top ten. The sequencing used CD4+ or CD8+ T cells sorted from blood, collected in a trial of the OX40 agonist ivuxolimab. Receptor source: an adult with an advanced solid tumor such as melanoma, head and neck, liver or kidney cancer.

The gene calls are TRBV19 and TRBJ1-1, with 8 bases fitting TRBD1. The CDR3 loop spans 14 amino acids. The germline V gene has CDR1 LNHDA and CDR2 SQIVND (reference sequence). With V trimmed by 5 bases and J by 11 bases, 13 bases remained unmatched. CDR3 region: CASSVSGTGGLAFF. As DNA, the CDR3 is TGTGCCAGTAGTGTCTCAGGGACAGGTGGTCTGGCTTTCTTT.

This rearrangement joins TRBV9 to TRBJ2-2, with D possibly matching TRBD1 (7 bases). The V gene lost 0 bases and the J gene lost 2 bases, with 11 bases spanning the gap. CDR1 SGDLS and CDR2 YYNGEE come from the germline V gene. CDR3 length equals 16 residues. The CDR3 is CASSVAEGANTGELFF. The CDR3 DNA reads as TGTGCCAGCAGCGTAGCGGAGGGGGCCAACACCGGGGAGCTGTTTTTT. Full variable domain (missing parts from reference TRBV9 and TRBJ2-2): DSGVTQTPKHLITATGQRVTLRCSPRSGDLSVYWYQQSLDQGLQFLIQYYNGEERAKGNILERFSAQQFPDLHSELNLSSLELGDSALYFCASSVAEGANTGELFFGEGSRLTVL.

The rearrangement links TRBV28 to TRBJ2-3; D is undetermined. Trimming pared 4 bases from V and 6 bases from J, leaving 5 bases between. Germline loops: CDR1 MDHEN, CDR2 SYDVKM. The length of the CDR3 is 11 residues. The CDR3 here is CASSSWDTQYF. The CDR3 DNA reads as TGTGCCAGCAGTTCGTGGGATACGCAGTATTTT.

CDR3 residues: CASSKGLASAEQYF. CDR3 nucleotides: TGTGCCAGCAGCAAGGGACTAGCGAGCGCCGAGCAGTACTTC. The chain uses TRBV7-8 and TRBJ2-7, with TRBD2 identical over 10 bases. V dropped 5 bases and J dropped 6; count of bases not matched to a gene: 7. CDR1 and CDR2 from the germline V gene are SGHVS and FQNEAQ. The CDR3 length is 14 residues.

Comment on this clone: The sample carries other DNA sequences with the same CDR3. The chain employs TRBV19 and TRBJ2-1, with no clear D. With 6 bases removed from V and 0 bases from J, the gap between germline ends came to 6 bases. The CDR3 is 13 amino acids. Germline V gene data show CDR1 as LNHDA and CDR2 as SQIVND (reference sequence). CDR3 in amino acids: CASRERSYNEQFF. CDR3 sequence (DNA): TGTGCCAGTAGAGAACGCTCCTACAATGAGCAGTTCTTC.

V is TRBV18 and J is TRBJ1-4; D is unclear. The CDR3 totals 14 residues. The germline V and J ends were trimmed by 5 bases and 0 bases, with 7 bases remaining between them. Germline-derived CDR1 and CDR2 are KGHSH and LQKENI. This CDR3 reads CASSTRATNEKLFF. For the CDR3, the DNA is TGTGCCAGCTCAACCCGAGCAACTAATGAAAAACTGTTTTTT.

In regard to this clone: Because it lacks the conserved phenylalanine or tryptophan at the end, this CDR3 is likely a read error. It is unclear where the CDR3 begins or ends on the DNA, so no DNA is shown, and the CDR3 is as TCRdb lists it. This chain uses TRBV28 with TRBJ2-7. The CDR3 totals 14 residues, both ends included. CDR1 MDHEN and CDR2 SYDVKM come from the germline V gene. The CDR3 reads CASSSSHSGLVPGL.

V usage is TRBV5-1 and J usage is TRBJ2-7, with TRBD2 matching over 9 bases. CDR1 and CDR2 (germline): SGHRS, YFSETQ. The CDR3 extends over 16 amino acids. V was clipped by 0 bases and J by 1 base; unmatched bases: 5. The CDR3 spells CASSLAPLAGSYEQYF. The DNA of the CDR3 is TGCGCCAGCAGCTTGGCCCCGCTAGCGGGATCCTACGAGCAGTACTTC.

V is TRBV6-5 and J is TRBJ2-7, with D unclear. Trimming left V 2 bases short and J 4 bases short, with 3 bases between. Germline CDR1 MNHEY, CDR2 SVGAGI. The CDR3 loop spans 11 amino acids. The CDR3 DNA reads TGTGCCAGCAGTTACGAGTACGAGCAGTACTTC. Protein: CASSYEYEQYF.

This clone was seen once. The chain employs TRBV6-5 and TRBJ2-2; D gene uncertain. The CDR3 runs 14 residues. Trimming pared 0 bases from V and 3 bases from J, leaving 5 bases between. The V gene's germline CDR1 is MNHEY and CDR2 SVGAGI. The CDR3 loop reads CASSYSTDTGELFF. CDR3 DNA: TGTGCCAGCAGTTACTCAACGGACACCGGGGAGCTGTTTTTT.

This clone has more than one count but fewer than ten. The chain carries TRBV14 and TRBJ2-6, with D unclear. Germline CDR1 reads SGHDN; CDR2 reads FVKESK. This CDR3 comprises 14 residues. Trimming took off 2 bases at V and 1 base at J, with 3 bases between the two ends. CDR3 amino acids: CASSQLSGANVLTF. In nucleotides, the CDR3 is TGTGCCAGCAGCCAACTGTCTGGGGCCAACGTCCTGACTTTC.

This rearrangement joins TRBV28 to TRBJ2-4; 16 bases map to TRBD2. CDR3 length equals 21 residues. In germline, CDR1 is MDHEN, CDR2 SYDVKM. With V trimmed by 5 bases and J by 2 bases, 15 bases remained unmatched. CDR3 bases: TGTGCCAGCAGTACACTACCGGGACTAGCGGGGGGGCCTGTAACCAAAAACATTCAGTACTTC. As protein: CASSTLPGLAGGPVTKNIQYF.

The V and J genes are TRBV29-1 and TRBJ1-1; 9 bases agree with TRBD1. The V and J ends lost 6 bases and 5 bases, in that order; junction bases with no gene match: 10. The V gene's germline CDR1 is SQVTM and CDR2 ANQGSEA. The CDR3 has 14 amino acids. The CDR3 region has the DNA TGCAGCGTCTACCGGGGGACAGGGCAAACTGAAGCTTTCTTT. This translates into CSVYRGTGQTEAFF.

J is TRBJ1-4 and V is TRBV28, with D perhaps matching TRBD1 (6 bases). V lost 7 bases and J lost 13, with 16 bases in between. This CDR3 contains 12 residues. CDR1 is MDHEN, CDR2 SYDVKM, per germline. CDR3 sequence (DNA): TGTGCCAGCACTTCGAGGCGGGGGCGACTGTTTTTT. Translating it yields CASTSRRGRLFF.